The present T cell receptor beta chain was sequenced within a study of PD-1 blockade in mismatch repair-deficient tumors. Study results and limitations: 142 unique blood TCRs came from expansion to three of seven peptides. Tumor-resident clones, often undetectable pretreatment in blood, expanded then contracted after pembrolizumab.

Time point noted: approximately ten-day in vitro stimulation with candidate mutation-associated neoantigen peptide 1. The TCR-sequenced patients were three responders to pembrolizumab. Cells were stimulated 10 to 11 days with each of under 10 ELISpot-reactive neoantigens. Concerning this clone itself: Its antigen is still unknown.

The V gene lost 0 bases and the J gene lost 3 bases, with 12 bases spanning the gap. Per the germline V gene, CDR1 is SGDLS and CDR2 is YYNGEE. The CDR3 spans 16 residues. Sequencing was performed with immunoSEQ multiplex PCR; in TCRdb, only in-frame clones are kept and a portion is missing. Of approximately 8,300 clones listed, about 90% were seen once; the top ten hold approximately 14%. This material consisted of cells cultured in vitro, taken from a patient treated with pembrolizumab. The source of this sequence is an adult with mismatch repair-deficient cancer. The chain carries TRBV9 and TRBJ2-2, with TRBD1 as a possible D gene (6 bases). CDR3 sequence: CASSVVWGRDTGELFF. CDR3 nucleotide sequence: TGTGCCAGCAGCGTAGTCTGGGGGCGCGACACCGGGGAGCTGTTTTTT.